This T cell receptor (beta chain) came from a study of blood T cell repertoires in COVID-19. With V trimmed by 4 bases and J by 4 bases, 7 bases remained unmatched. CDR1 is SGDLS and CDR2 is YYNGEE in the germline V gene. The CDR3 extends over 15 amino acids. Original handling: Nucleated cell counts were estimated from reference gene primer amplification. The method was immunoSEQ multiplex PCR; TCRdb's version includes in-frame clones alone and lacks a portion of them. The V and J calls and clone size come from that table; D and trimming were worked out from the DNA. The sample includes 150,000 to 200,000 clones, around 90% of them seen just once.

J is TRBJ2-2 and V is TRBV9, with 7 bases matching TRBD1. This clonotype was sampled from a man between 50 and 59 years old with acute or convalescent COVID-19. Input material: peripheral blood. CDR3 region: CASSSGDSGTGELFF. As DNA, the CDR3 is TGTGCCAGCAGCAGTGGGGACAGTGGCACCGGGGAGCTGTTTTTT.